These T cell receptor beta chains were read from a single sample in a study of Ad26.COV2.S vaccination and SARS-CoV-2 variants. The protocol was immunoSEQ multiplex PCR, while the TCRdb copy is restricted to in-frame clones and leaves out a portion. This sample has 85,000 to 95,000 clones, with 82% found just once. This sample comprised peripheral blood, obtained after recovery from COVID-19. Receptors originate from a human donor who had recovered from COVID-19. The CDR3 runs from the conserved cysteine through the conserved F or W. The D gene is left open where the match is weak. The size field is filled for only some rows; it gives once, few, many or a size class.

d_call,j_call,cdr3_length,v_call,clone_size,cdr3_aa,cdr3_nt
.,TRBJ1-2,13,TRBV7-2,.,CASSPSRAWGYTF,TGTGCCAGCAGCCCTAGCAGGGCGTGGGGCTACACCTTC
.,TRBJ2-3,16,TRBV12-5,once,CASGSYMGVGTDTQYF,TGTGCTAGTGGCTCCTACATGGGAGTCGGCACAGATACGCAGTATTTT
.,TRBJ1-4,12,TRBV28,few,CASSLYGEKLFF,TGTGCCAGCAGTTTATATGGTGAAAAACTGTTTTTT
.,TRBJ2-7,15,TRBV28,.,CASSFRPAGKIGQYF,TGTGCCAGCAGCTTCCGCCCGGCGGGCAAAATTGGGCAGTACTTC
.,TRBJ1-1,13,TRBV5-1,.,CASSLRRDAEAFF,TGCGCCAGCAGCTTGAGGAGGGACGCCGAAGCTTTCTTT
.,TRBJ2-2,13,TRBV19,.,CASGMRGTGELFF,TGTGCCAGTGGGATGAGAGGGACCGGGGAGCTGTTTTTT
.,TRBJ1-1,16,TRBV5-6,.,CASSLAGRLLNTEAFF,TGTGCCAGCAGCTTGGCCGGGAGGCTCCTGAACACTGAAGCTTTCTTT
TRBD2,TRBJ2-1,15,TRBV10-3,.,CAISGGWERSNEQFF,TGTGCCATCAGCGGGGGGTGGGAGAGGAGCAATGAGCAGTTCTTC
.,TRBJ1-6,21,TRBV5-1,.,CASSLGGVQGLHSSYNSPLHF,TGCGCCAGCAGCTTGGGCGGAGTACAGGGACTCCACAGCTCCTATAATTCACCCCTCCACTTT
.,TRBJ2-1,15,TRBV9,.,CASSVEGNSYNEQFF,TGTGCCAGCAGCGTAGAAGGCAACTCCTACAATGAGCAGTTCTTC
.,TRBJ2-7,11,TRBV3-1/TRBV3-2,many,CASSQDHEQYF,TGTGCCAGCAGCCAAGATCACGAGCAGTACTTC
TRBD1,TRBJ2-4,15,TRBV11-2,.,CASSLVGGQGNIQYF,TGTGCCAGCAGCTTAGTTGGGGGACAGGGGAACATTCAGTACTTC
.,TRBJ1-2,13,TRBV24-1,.,CATSDPQWDGYTF,TGTGCCACCAGTGATCCTCAATGGGATGGCTACACCTTC
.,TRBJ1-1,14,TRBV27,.,CASNSLQGFPEAFF,TGTGCCAGCAATTCTCTACAGGGATTCCCTGAAGCTTTCTTT
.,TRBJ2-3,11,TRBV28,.,CASSLSDTQYF,TGTGCCAGCAGTCTCTCGGATACGCAGTATTTT
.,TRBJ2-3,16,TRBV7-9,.,CASSFNPGRLTDTQYF,TGTGCCAGCAGCTTCAACCCAGGGAGGTTAACAGATACGCAGTATTTT
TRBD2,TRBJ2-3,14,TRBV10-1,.,CASRERGSGDTQYF,TGCGCCAGCAGGGAGCGGGGGTCGGGAGATACGCAGTATTTT
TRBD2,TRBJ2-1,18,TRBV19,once,CASSSRPIGGGHYNEQFF,TGTGCCAGTAGTTCCCGCCCTATCGGGGGGGGACACTACAATGAGCAGTTCTTC
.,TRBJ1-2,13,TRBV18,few,CASSPTANYGYTF,TGTGCCAGCTCACCGACAGCTAACTATGGCTACACCTTC
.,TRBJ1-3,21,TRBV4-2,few,CASSQERMGRGVLSSGNTIYF,TGTGCCAGCAGCCAAGAACGTATGGGCAGGGGTGTATTGAGTTCTGGAAACACCATATATTTT
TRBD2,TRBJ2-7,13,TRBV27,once,CASSSGRSYEQYF,TGTGCCAGCAGCTCCGGGAGGTCCTACGAGCAGTACTTC
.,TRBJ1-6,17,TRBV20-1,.,CSASRLRLGASGSPLHF,TGCAGTGCTAGTAGACTTCGCCTGGGGGCTAGCGGGTCACCCCTCCACTTT
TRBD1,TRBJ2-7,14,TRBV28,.,CASSGTGFLHEQYF,TGTGCCAGCAGTGGGACAGGGTTTCTCCACGAGCAGTACTTC
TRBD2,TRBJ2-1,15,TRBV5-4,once,CASSWSGRAGNEQFF,TGTGCCAGCAGCTGGAGCGGGAGGGCGGGGAATGAGCAGTTCTTC
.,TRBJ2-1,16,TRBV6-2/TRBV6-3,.,CASSDGARGLVNEQFF,TGTGCCAGCAGCGACGGGGCCCGCGGCCTAGTCAATGAGCAGTTCTTC
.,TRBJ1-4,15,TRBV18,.,CASSPPGVGNEKLFF,TGTGCCAGCTCACCACCGGGCGTGGGGAATGAAAAACTGTTTTTT
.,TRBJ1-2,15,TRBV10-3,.,CAISEYSSSLYGYTF,TGTGCCATCAGTGAATACAGCTCTTCCCTCTATGGCTACACCTTC
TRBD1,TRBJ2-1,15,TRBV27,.,CASSHRQGAANEQFF,TGTGCCAGCAGTCACCGACAGGGGGCGGCCAATGAGCAGTTCTTC
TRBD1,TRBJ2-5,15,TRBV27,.,CASSPSTGGRETQYF,TGTGCCAGCAGTCCCTCGACAGGGGGCCGTGAGACCCAGTACTTC
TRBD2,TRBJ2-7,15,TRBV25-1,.,CASCATSGRFHEQYF,TGTGCCAGCTGCGCAACTAGCGGGAGATTCCACGAGCAGTACTTC
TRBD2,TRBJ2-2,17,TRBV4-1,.,CASSQGGAGLDTGELFF,TGCGCCAGCAGCCAAGGGGGAGCGGGACTGGACACCGGGGAGCTGTTTTTT
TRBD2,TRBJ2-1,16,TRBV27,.,CASSSGRGGRAYEQFF,TGTGCCAGCAGTTCTGGGCGAGGCGGGAGGGCCTATGAGCAGTTCTTC
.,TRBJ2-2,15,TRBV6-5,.,CASSYRGLGTGELFF,TGTGCCAGCAGTTACCGCGGACTGGGCACCGGGGAGCTGTTTTTT
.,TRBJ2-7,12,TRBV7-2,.,CASSFVSYEQYF,TGTGCCAGCAGCTTTGTCTCCTACGAGCAGTACTTC
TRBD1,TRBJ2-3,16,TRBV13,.,CASSLAGTEITDTQYF,TGTGCCAGCAGCTTGGCCGGGACAGAGATCACAGATACGCAGTATTTT
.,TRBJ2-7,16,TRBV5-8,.,CASSLGDGVLSYEQYF,TGTGCCAGCAGCTTGGGCGACGGGGTCTTATCCTACGAGCAGTACTTC
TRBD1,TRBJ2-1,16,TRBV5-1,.,CASSLGGTGNVNEQFF,TGCGCCAGCAGCTTGGGCGGGACAGGTAACGTGAATGAGCAGTTCTTC